This T cell receptor (beta chain) was found in a study of cytomegalovirus exposure and HLA in healthy donors. Study results and limitations: Across all donors, roughly uniform sequencing depth was an assumption of the presence/absence analyses. In an earlier analysis, productive rearrangement rates for most beta V segments clustered near 87% or 30%.

The sample holds one count of this clone. Its cognate antigen is unknown. Germline assignment: CDR1 SGHDT and CDR2 YYEEEE. The CDR3 length is 15 residues. V was shortened by 7 bases and J by 9 bases, with 20 bases between the two germline ends. PCR primers comprised 60 Vbeta and 13 Jbeta primers. TCRdb's table, derived via immunoSEQ multiplex PCR, lists solely in-frame clones and lacks some. The data contain 60,000 to 70,000 clones, roughly 79% of them singletons. The donors gave bone marrow, and they were healthy. The clonotype originates from a man aged 45-60 years in good health and CMV-seronegative. The sequencing sample was made of PBMCs. V usage is TRBV5-6 and J usage is TRBJ1-6; D remains ambiguous. The CDR3 loop is CASLDRQLNISPLHF. CDR3 DNA: TGTGCCAGCTTAGACCGACAACTTAATATTTCACCCCTCCACTTT.